This T cell receptor beta chain was documented in a study of T cells after yellow fever vaccination. Study at large: SMART-Seq v4 Ultra Low Input prepared libraries from low-cell fractions.

The table lists this clonotype with many counts. What it binds is unknown. TCRdb ran MiXCR on the 5' RACE reads and lists one entry per CDR3 protein. The repertoire holds about 340,000 distinct CDR3 sequences, with over 8% as singletons. The study's findings and limits: Post-booster repertoires again held most primary-vaccination clones (about 95% CD4, roughly 88% CD8). Though it reached lower strength, the secondary response hit its peak faster, day 5 versus 15.

V lost 3 bases and J lost 7; bases outside the gene matches: 9. Germline CDR1 reads SGHDT; CDR2 reads YYEEEE. The CDR3 extends over 15 amino acids. This sequence joins TRBV5-6 and TRBJ2-1, with 8 bases aligning to TRBD1. The sample was PBMCs, taken on the day of the first yellow fever vaccination. The sequence derives from a man aged 18-30 years who received the YFV17D yellow fever vaccine. CDR3 DNA: TGTGCCAGCAGCTGGACGAACAGGGGGTGGAATGAGCAGTTCTTC. Translated: CASSWTNRGWNEQFF.